This entry describes one TCR beta chain. Authors' analysis steps: Amplification of reference gene primers provided the estimated nucleated cell counts. This table comes from immunoSEQ multiplex PCR, and its TCRdb copy is limited to in-frame clones, with some not included. Clone size and the V and J calls come from that table; the DNA yielded D and trimming. Here the sample spans 100,000 or so clones, 80% to 85% being singletons. This sample is drawn from a study of blood T cell repertoires in COVID-19. This CDR3 has 15 amino acids. J gave up 7 bases and V 4 bases, and 9 bases lay outside the gene matches. Germline CDR1 and CDR2: SGHVS and FNYEAQ.

Sequenced input: peripheral blood. The clonotype comes from a man aged 60-69 years with acute or convalescent COVID-19. V usage is TRBV7-6 and J usage is TRBJ2-3; 9 bases agree with TRBD2. This chain's CDR3 is CASSSVAGDAYTQYF. CDR3 coding DNA: TGTGCCAGCAGCTCAGTAGCGGGGGATGCTTATACGCAGTATTTT.